One and the same sample provided the 32 T cell receptor beta chains below, sequenced in a study of T-cell reconstitution after alpha-beta-depleted transplantation in children. Molecular barcoding with unique molecular identifiers was used for the TCRbeta library. One entry per CDR3 protein results from TCRdb running MiXCR on the PCR reads. The sample holds about 610,000 distinct CDR3 sequences, under 12% seen once. The specimen was PBMCs from the stem cell graft donor, collected from the stem cell graft. These receptors were collected from a human donor who donated a stem cell graft to a child with acute myeloid leukemia.

The chain uses TRBV5-1 and TRBJ2-5; 9 bases are a match to TRBD2. V shed 2 bases and J 3 bases; nucleotides not matched to a gene: 5. Germline V gene data show CDR1 as SGHRS and CDR2 as YFSETQ. The CDR3 is 15 amino acids. This chain's CDR3 is CASSFQGTSKETQYF. In DNA form, the CDR3 reads TGCGCCAGCAGCTTCCAGGGGACTAGCAAAGAGACCCAGTACTTC.

This clonotype has just a few counts. The chain links TRBV27 to TRBJ1-3; 9 bases match TRBD1. The CDR3 length is 16 residues. CDR1 and CDR2 (germline): MNHEY, SMNVEV (reference sequence). V dropped 9 bases and J dropped 4; count of bases not matched to a gene: 13. Here the CDR3 reads CARLRTQGAQGNTIYF. The DNA for the CDR3 is TGTGCCAGGTTGAGGACACAGGGGGCGCAGGGAAACACCATATATTTT.

This clonotype showed up many times. This chain joins TRBV5-1 and TRBJ2-3; D gene ambiguous. The CDR3 totals 15 residues. V was cut by 3 bases and J by 0 bases, with 11 bases left in between. CDR1 is SGHRS, CDR2 YFSETQ, per germline. CDR3 sequence reads: CASSWVDGSTDTQYF. The CDR3 bases are TGCGCCAGCAGCTGGGTAGACGGTAGCACAGATACGCAGTATTTT.

The chain carries TRBV11-1 and TRBJ2-5, with TRBD1 identical over 7 bases. Per germline, CDR1 SGHAT and CDR2 FQDESV (reference sequence). This CDR3 is built from 17 residues. The trim removed 5 bases at V and 0 bases at J, leaving 12 bases unmatched. DNA of the CDR3: TGTGCCAGCAGCGGACAGGCGAATGCTCTTTACCAAGAGACCCAGTACTTC. Translated, it gives CASSGQANALYQETQYF.

This clonotype was recorded many times. The chain carries TRBV6-5 and TRBJ1-5, with 9 bases lining up with TRBD1. V lost 4 bases, J lost 4 bases, and 5 bases stayed unmatched. The CDR3 is 15 amino acids. The germline gives CDR1 MNHEY, CDR2 SVGAGI. The CDR3 loop reads CASSSGQGGNQPQHF. CDR3 DNA: TGTGCCAGCAGTTCGGGACAGGGAGGAAATCAGCCCCAGCATTTT.

This clonotype was counted ten times or more. The chain recombines TRBV11-3 with TRBJ2-1, with D perhaps assigned TRBD1 or TRBD2 (5 bases each). Trimming stripped 5 bases from V and 2 bases from J, with 13 bases between. The germline V gene has CDR1 SGHNT and CDR2 YENEEA. The length of the CDR3 is 15 residues. The chain's CDR3 is CASSLRDGAYNEQFF. DNA for the CDR3: TGTGCCAGCAGCCTCCGGGACGGAGCCTACAATGAGCAGTTCTTC.

The rearrangement joins TRBV7-3 to TRBJ1-1; TRBD1 is a possible D gene (5 bases). The CDR3 spans 15 residues. Looked up from germline, CDR1 is SGHTA and CDR2 is FQGTGA. The V end lost 5 bases, the J end lost 0 bases, and 13 bases lay between the germline ends. CDR3 bases: TGTGCCAGCAGCGAGGTGGGGGTTATGAACACTGAAGCTTTCTTT. Amino acids: CASSEVGVMNTEAFF.

The V gene is TRBV25-1, the J gene TRBJ1-4; D remains unclear. The CDR3 has 13 amino acids. The V and J ends lost 8 bases and 8 bases respectively, with 15 bases between them. Germline CDR1 reads MGHDK; CDR2 reads SYGVNS. CDR3 in amino acids: CASRANGNEKLFF. The CDR3 region has the DNA TGTGCCAGCCGGGCGAACGGAAACGAAAAACTGTTTTTT.

This clonotype has only a few counts. The chain recombines TRBV6-2 or TRBV6-3 with TRBJ2-2; D remains unclear. Germline CDR1 and CDR2: MNHEY and SVGEGT. V was clipped by 6 bases and J by 4 bases, with 18 bases between them. This CDR3 is 16 amino acids long. The DNA for the CDR3 is TGTGCCAGCAGCTCAAAACGGTCGCCTGGCACCGGGGAGCTGTTTTTT. Translated, it gives CASSSKRSPGTGELFF.

The chain is built from TRBV20-1 and TRBJ2-3, with D uncertain. Looked up from germline, CDR1 is DFQATT and CDR2 is SNEGSKA (reference sequence). V was trimmed by 6 bases and J by 4 bases, leaving 11 bases between them. The CDR3 length is 12 residues. CDR3: CSALLSADTQYF. The CDR3, as DNA: TGCAGTGCCCTCCTATCAGCAGATACGCAGTATTTT.

This clonotype was seen a few times. CDR3 coding DNA: TGCAGTGCTAGAGATTTGCGACTGAACACTGAAGCTTTCTTT. It yields the protein CSARDLRLNTEAFF. The rearrangement uses TRBV20-1 and TRBJ1-1; D gene unclear. Trimming pared 0 bases from V and 0 bases from J, leaving 8 bases between. The CDR3 length is 14 residues. The germline V gene has CDR1 DFQATT and CDR2 SNEGSKA (reference sequence).

This clonotype was seen only a few times. The V call is TRBV19, the J call TRBJ1-3, with 11 positions matching TRBD1. Trimming took 5 bases from V and 0 from J; bases not matched to a gene: 12. The germline V gene has CDR1 LNHDA and CDR2 SQIVND (reference sequence). The CDR3 length is 19 residues. The CDR3 DNA is TGTGCCAGTAGTCCTCCGGACAGGGGGCCTAATTACTCTGGAAACACCATATATTTT. It translates to CASSPPDRGPNYSGNTIYF.

This clonotype was seen many times. This chain joins TRBV20-1 and TRBJ2-7; 8 bases are a match to TRBD2. CDR1 is DFQATT and CDR2 is SNEGSKA in the germline V gene (reference sequence). The CDR3 runs to 16 residues. Germline trimming cut 1 base from V and 6 bases from J; bases unmatched to any gene: 14. As DNA, the CDR3 is TGCAGTGCTAGAGGTTCCCCGGAGCGGGAGCGTCGCGAGCAGTACTTC. The encoded protein is CSARGSPERERREQYF.

This clonotype has only a few counts. The genes are TRBV6-2 or TRBV6-3 and TRBJ2-1, with 8 bases identical to TRBD1. V lost 5 bases to trimming and J lost 9 bases; unmatched junction nucleotides: 12. CDR1 is MNHEY and CDR2 is SVGEGT in the germline V gene. The CDR3 spans 15 residues. The CDR3 region has the DNA TGTGCCAGCAGTCCTCCGGGGCAGGGGGCAAGTGAGCAGTTCTTC. It encodes CASSPPGQGASEQFF.

A few counts support this clonotype. This chain links TRBV29-1 with TRBJ2-2; 13 bases map to TRBD2. The germline gives CDR1 SQVTM, CDR2 ANQGSEA. V lost 5 bases and J lost 6; bases outside the gene matches: 6. The CDR3 is 15 residues long. The CDR3 is CSVRTSGSPAGELFF. The CDR3 DNA reads as TGCAGCGTTCGGACTAGCGGGAGTCCCGCCGGGGAGCTGTTTTTT.

This clonotype was detected a few times. This chain uses TRBV7-8 with TRBJ1-2; TRBD1 aligns across 8 bases. The CDR3 extends over 15 amino acids. Losses at the gene ends were 5 bases for V and 8 bases for J; bases not matched to a gene: 13. In germline, CDR1 is SGHVS, CDR2 FQNEAQ. The CDR3 spells CASSPGQGRSEGYTF. CDR3 in DNA: TGTGCCAGCAGCCCCGGACAGGGAAGAAGTGAGGGCTACACCTTC.

V usage is TRBV19 and J usage is TRBJ2-5; D not certain. Trimming pared 6 bases from V and 0 bases from J, leaving 14 bases between. The length of the CDR3 is 15 residues. Per the germline V gene, CDR1 is LNHDA and CDR2 is SQIVND (reference sequence). The CDR3 DNA is TGTGCCAGTAGCGCGAAGGACCTGTACCAAGAGACCCAGTACTTC. The encoded protein is CASSAKDLYQETQYF.

This clonotype was observed at least ten times. The CDR3 nucleotides read TGTGCCAGCAGTTTTAGGTTCGGGGGGACACGCAATCAGCCCCAGCATTTT. Its protein is CASSFRFGGTRNQPQHF. This chain connects TRBV12-3 or TRBV12-4 to TRBJ1-5, with a possible D match to TRBD1 (6 bases). CDR3 length: 17 amino acids. Trimming cost V 3 bases and J 2 bases, with 17 bases left between them.

This clonotype was recorded at least ten times. The V call is TRBV29-1, the J call TRBJ2-7; 7 nucleotides line up with TRBD2. The CDR3 covers 13 residues. Germline loops: CDR1 SQVTM, CDR2 ANQGSEA. J gave up 2 bases and V 4 bases, and 5 bases lay outside the gene matches. CDR3 nucleotides: TGCAGCGTTGGTAGCGGGCCTCCCTACGAGCAGTACTTC. Translating it yields CSVGSGPPYEQYF.

This clonotype was counted at least ten times. This chain joins TRBV9 and TRBJ2-2, with D possibly TRBD2 on 6 matching bases. V was shortened by 0 bases and J by 5 bases, with 17 bases between the two germline ends. Germline assignment: CDR1 SGDLS and CDR2 YYNGEE. The CDR3 consists of 17 residues. This chain's CDR3 is CASSVEVGLLGTGELFF. The CDR3 DNA reads as TGTGCCAGCAGCGTAGAGGTGGGACTGTTGGGTACCGGGGAGCTGTTTTTT.

This clonotype was counted only a few times. The V call is TRBV6-5, the J call TRBJ1-6; D unclear. The CDR3 is 14 residues long. Trimming removed 5 bases at V and 13 bases at J, with 18 bases between. Germline CDR1 MNHEY, CDR2 SVGAGI. The CDR3 DNA reads as TGTGCCAGCAGTATCGCGGGCCTAGCGGGCCCCCTCCACTTT. Its translation: CASSIAGLAGPLHF.

This clonotype was detected only a few times. The chain has TRBV6-1 and TRBJ2-7; 9 bases are a match to TRBD1. This CDR3 spans 15 amino acids. V shed 6 bases and J 7 bases; nucleotides not matched to a gene: 13. Germline loops: CDR1 MNHNS, CDR2 SASEGT. CDR3 in DNA: TGTGCCAGCAGCCACGTACGGGACAGGGTATTTGAGCAGTACTTC. Translating gives CASSHVRDRVFEQYF.

There are a few counts of this clonotype. This sequence joins TRBV29-1 and TRBJ2-1; 9 bases are a match to TRBD1. This CDR3 has 12 residues. The junction had 4 bases not matched to a gene; V was cut back by 6 bases and J by 7 bases. Germline CDR1 and CDR2: SQVTM and ANQGSEA. Here the CDR3 DNA reads TGCAGCGTCGGGACAGGGATTAATGAGCAGTTCTTC. This codes for CSVGTGINEQFF.

This clonotype was observed a handful of times. This chain uses TRBV12-3 or TRBV12-4 with TRBJ2-2; D gene unclear. CDR3 length equals 15 residues. V was cut by 6 bases and J by 3 bases, with 14 bases left in between. CDR3 coding DNA: TGTGCCAGCAGCCGCGCCGCACGCGACACCGGGGAGCTGTTTTTT. Translation gives CASSRAARDTGELFF.

The sample holds a few counts of this clonotype. The V call is TRBV12-3 or TRBV12-4, the J call TRBJ2-2; 8 nucleotides agree with TRBD2. The CDR3 consists of 15 residues. The junction had 8 bases not matched to a gene; V was cut back by 6 bases and J by 5 bases. The CDR3 is CASSPLGGGTGELFF. The CDR3 coding sequence is TGTGCCAGCAGCCCTCTCGGGGGGGGGACCGGGGAGCTGTTTTTT.

This clonotype showed up just a few times. The V call is TRBV7-2, the J call TRBJ2-3; 11 bases match TRBD2. The CDR3 consists of 17 residues. The trim removed 1 base at V and 1 base at J, leaving 4 bases unmatched. Germline V gene sequence: CDR1 SGHTA, CDR2 FQGNSA. CDR3 DNA: TGTGCCAGCAGCTTAGGCGGTAGCGGGAGGGGCACAGATACGCAGTATTTT. Protein sequence: CASSLGGSGRGTDTQYF. Full variable domain (rest looked up from reference TRBV7-2 and TRBJ2-3): GAGVSQSPSNKVTEKGKDVELRCDPISGHTALYWYRQSLGQGLEFLIYFQGNSAPDKSGLPSDRFSAERTGGSVSTLTIQRTQQEDSAVYLCASSLGGSGRGTDTQYFGPGTRLTVL.

This clonotype was detected many times. V is TRBV29-1 and J is TRBJ2-7; either TRBD1 or TRBD2 may supply D (7 bases each). Germline assignment: CDR1 SQVTM and CDR2 ANQGSEA. Trimming cost V 3 bases and J 5 bases, with 20 bases left between them. The length of the CDR3 is 15 residues. This CDR3 is CSVEIVNRGGDEQYF. In DNA form, the CDR3 reads TGCAGCGTTGAGATTGTCAACAGGGGAGGGGACGAGCAGTACTTC.

This clonotype was seen at least ten times. The chain couples TRBV6-1 to TRBJ1-1; 10 bases are a match to TRBD1. Looked up from germline, CDR1 is MNHNS and CDR2 is SASEGT. The length of the CDR3 is 16 residues. Losses at the gene ends were 7 bases for V and 10 bases for J; bases not matched to a gene: 18. The CDR3 region is CASNRRPGQGKLGAFF. DNA for the CDR3: TGTGCCAGCAACCGGCGCCCGGGACAGGGGAAACTTGGAGCTTTCTTT.

This clonotype was observed a handful of times. The chain links TRBV11-2 to TRBJ2-3, with D possibly TRBD1 on 5 matching bases. The ends were cut back, 4 bases at V and 2 bases at J, with 16 bases in the middle. The germline CDR1 and CDR2 sequences are SGHAT and FQNNGV. This CDR3 is built from 16 residues. CDR3 sequence (DNA): TGTGCCAGCAGCTCACAGGTCGCCTTCCTCACAGATACGCAGTATTTT. It translates to CASSSQVAFLTDTQYF.

There are a few counts of this clonotype. The V gene is TRBV5-1, the J gene TRBJ1-1; D is undetermined. CDR3 length: 14 residues. Germline loops: CDR1 SGHRS, CDR2 YFSETQ. Trimming left V 4 bases short and J 0 bases short, with 10 bases between. CDR3 amino acids: CASSTANMNTEAFF. The DNA for the CDR3 is TGCGCCAGCAGCACAGCTAACATGAACACTGAAGCTTTCTTT.

The rearrangement uses TRBV20-1 and TRBJ2-7; 11 bases match TRBD2. The ends lost 3 bases at V and 4 bases at J; junction bases unmatched: 8. Germline CDR1 reads DFQATT; CDR2 reads SNEGSKA (reference sequence). This CDR3 is built from 15 residues. The CDR3 sequence: CSARRASGGLYEQYF. For the CDR3, the DNA is TGCAGTGCTAGGAGGGCTAGCGGGGGGTTATACGAGCAGTACTTC.

This clonotype was found many times. J is TRBJ1-1 and V is TRBV7-2; TRBD1 is a possible D gene (5 bases). The CDR3 extends over 14 amino acids. CDR1 is SGHTA, CDR2 FQGNSA, per germline. Trimming stripped 1 base from V and 4 bases from J, with 10 bases between. CDR3 nucleotides: TGTGCCAGCAGCTTAGAAAAGAGGGGCACTGAAGCTTTCTTT. This encodes CASSLEKRGTEAFF.